The 15 T cell receptor beta chains below come from one sample, sequenced in a study of blood T cell repertoires in COVID-19. Assay: immunoSEQ multiplex PCR; the TCRdb copy retains only in-frame clones and omits some. The table records about 170,000 clones, roughly 83% of them present only once. Sequencing was carried out using peripheral blood. All receptors come from a young man with active or convalescent COVID-19.

The chain links TRBV6-5 to TRBJ2-3, with D possibly TRBD2 on 7 matching bases. With 6 bases removed from V and 3 bases from J, the gap between germline ends came to 16 bases. This CDR3 contains 15 residues. In germline, CDR1 is MNHEY, CDR2 SVGAGI. The CDR3 reads CASRKGGRRTDTQYF. CDR3 nucleotides: TGTGCCAGCAGGAAGGGGGGGCGCAGAACAGATACGCAGTATTTT.

V is TRBV28 and J is TRBJ1-2; 9 bases are shared with TRBD1. The CDR3 consists of 15 residues. The germline V gene has CDR1 MDHEN and CDR2 SYDVKM. The V and J ends lost 5 bases and 5 bases, in that order; junction bases with no gene match: 9. The CDR3 DNA is TGTGCCAGCAGTACACCAACAGGGGGCGGGTATGGCTACACCTTC. Translating it yields CASSTPTGGGYGYTF.

The chain recombines TRBV25-1 with TRBJ1-1, with 7 bases identical to TRBD1. The germline V gene has CDR1 MGHDK and CDR2 SYGVNS. V was clipped by 4 bases and J by 5 bases; unmatched bases: 7. The CDR3 loop spans 14 amino acids. CDR3 nucleotide sequence: TGTGCCAGCAGTGGGACAGGTCGTGGTACTGAAGCTTTCTTT. Translated: CASSGTGRGTEAFF.

V gene TRBV2 combines with J gene TRBJ2-4; TRBD1 might be the D (6 bases). The CDR3 has 16 residues. Germline V gene sequence: CDR1 SNHLY, CDR2 FYNNEI. Trimming pared 2 bases from V and 6 bases from J, leaving 17 bases between. CDR3 sequence (DNA): TGTGCCAGCAGTGAACCTTTACGGACAGCAACAAACATTCAGTACTTC. Protein product: CASSEPLRTATNIQYF.

The CDR3 DNA reads TGTGCCAGCAGCCAAGGGGAGCGGGGGGCTTGGGAGCAGTTCTTC. This translates into CASSQGERGAWEQFF. The chain links TRBV4-2 to TRBJ2-1; 9 nucleotides line up with TRBD2. The CDR3 is 15 residues long. CDR1 is LGHNA, CDR2 YNFKEQ, per germline. V was pared by 1 base and J by 10 bases, with 8 bases of the junction left unmatched.

The chain employs TRBV5-4 and TRBJ2-7; 9 positions match TRBD2. Trimming cost V 0 bases and J 3 bases; bases outside gene matches: 7. Germline V lookup: CDR1 SGHNT, CDR2 YYREEE (reference sequence). The CDR3 covers 16 residues. DNA of the CDR3: TGTGCCAGCAGCTTGGGACTAGCGGATATAAACTACGAGCAGTACTTC. Protein sequence: CASSLGLADINYEQYF. The variable domain in full, completed from reference TRBV5-4 and TRBJ2-7, reads ETGVTQSPTHLIKTRGQQVTLRCSSQSGHNTVSWYQQALGQGPQFIFQYYREEENGRGNFPPRFSGLQFPNYSSELNVNALELDDSALYLCASSLGLADINYEQYFGPGTRLTVT.

The V gene is TRBV5-4, the J gene TRBJ2-1, with 12 bases lining up with TRBD2. Trimming at V came to 4 bases and at J to 6 bases, leaving 14 bases not matched to a gene. CDR3 size: 18 residues. CDR1 SGHNT and CDR2 YYREEE come from the germline V gene (reference sequence). CDR3 sequence: CASSPVGLAGREPNEQFF. DNA of the CDR3: TGTGCCAGCAGCCCGGTGGGACTAGCGGGCCGTGAGCCCAATGAGCAGTTCTTC.

V gene TRBV5-6 combines with J gene TRBJ2-2, with 13 bases matching TRBD2. Germline CDR1 is SGHDT and CDR2 is YYEEEE. V was pared by 0 bases and J by 7 bases, with 0 bases of the junction left unmatched. This CDR3 has 15 amino acids. The CDR3, as DNA: TGTGCCAGCAGCTTGGGGACTAGCGGGAGCGGGGAGCTGTTTTTT. It yields the protein CASSLGTSGSGELFF.

The V and J genes are TRBV30 and TRBJ2-4; TRBD2 is a possible D gene (5 bases). Trimming cost V 0 bases and J 0 bases, with 9 bases left between them. This CDR3 comprises 15 residues. Germline V lookup: CDR1 GTSNPN, CDR2 SVGIG (reference sequence). CDR3 DNA sequence: TGTGCCTGGAGTGTGAGAGGGAAAGCCAAAAACATTCAGTACTTC. This sequence encodes CAWSVRGKAKNIQYF.

The sample holds a few counts of this clone. The DNA for the CDR3 is TGTGCCAGTAGTCAGGTCGGGACTACGAACACCGGGGAGCTGTTTTTT. This sequence encodes CASSQVGTTNTGELFF. This rearrangement joins TRBV19 to TRBJ2-2, with 7 bases aligning to TRBD2. CDR3 length: 16 residues. V shed 5 bases and J 0 bases; nucleotides not matched to a gene: 6. Germline CDR1 LNHDA, CDR2 SQIVND (reference sequence).

This chain joins TRBV2 and TRBJ1-2; tentative D call: TRBD1 (6 bases). In germline, CDR1 is SNHLY, CDR2 FYNNEI. Trimming removed 6 bases from V and 2 bases from J, with 16 bases in between. The CDR3 extends over 15 amino acids. As DNA, the CDR3 is TGTGCCAGCAGACCGGGACAAGGAAGAAACTATGGCTACACCTTC. Its protein product is CASRPGQGRNYGYTF.

This rearrangement joins TRBV6-5 to TRBJ1-5; D perhaps matches TRBD1 (6 bases). Germline loops: CDR1 MNHEY, CDR2 SVGAGI. The CDR3 contains 14 residues. Trimming took 5 bases from V and 6 from J, leaving 14 bases between them. CDR3 sequence reads: CASSPTDRLQPQHF. The CDR3 nucleotides are TGTGCCAGCAGTCCTACGGACAGACTTCAGCCCCAGCATTTT.

V usage is TRBV4-1 and J usage is TRBJ1-1; D is undetermined. The ends were cut back, 1 base at V and 0 bases at J, with 15 bases in the middle. This CDR3 spans 17 amino acids. CDR1 and CDR2 from the germline V gene are MGHRA and YSYEKL. The CDR3 loop reads CASSQGDRGPMNTEAFF. For the CDR3, the DNA is TGCGCCAGCAGCCAAGGAGATCGAGGGCCCATGAACACTGAAGCTTTCTTT.

The chain is built from TRBV6-5 and TRBJ1-6, with 7 bases identical to TRBD1. The V and J ends lost 7 bases and 6 bases, in that order; junction bases with no gene match: 6. CDR3 length: 14 amino acids. The germline V gene has CDR1 MNHEY and CDR2 SVGAGI. The CDR3 protein is CASTSGQVNSPLHF. In DNA, the CDR3 is TGTGCCAGCACCTCCGGACAGGTTAATTCACCCCTCCACTTT.

The J gene is TRBJ2-3, the V gene TRBV4-2, with D possibly matching TRBD1 (6 bases). V lost 4 bases and J lost 5, with 7 bases in between. The CDR3 is made up of 12 amino acids. Per germline, CDR1 LGHNA and CDR2 YNFKEQ. The CDR3 DNA sequence: TGTGCCAGCAGCCGGGACATAGATACGCAGTATTTT. Translating it yields CASSRDIDTQYF.